Shown below are 27 T cell receptor beta chains from a single sample sequenced in a study of T cells in Graves' hyperthyroidism and ophthalmopathy. The source material, RNA transcripts, was used to amplify TCR beta CDR3 regions. First-round RT-PCR targeting the TCR CDR3 was performed with the HTBI primer set. Each CDR3 protein is one row after TCRdb ran MiXCR on the multiplex PCR reads. The data show some 510,000 distinct CDR3 sequences, 20% to 25% seen once. Material: blood. These receptors were taken from a man aged 18 to 29 with Graves' hyperthyroidism.

This clonotype was recorded many times. The V gene is TRBV28, the J gene TRBJ1-1; D may be TRBD1 (5 bases). V was clipped by 6 bases and J by 6 bases, with 17 bases between them. In germline, CDR1 is MDHEN, CDR2 SYDVKM. This CDR3 is built from 14 residues. The CDR3 region is CASRSSQGWAEAFF. CDR3 DNA sequence: TGTGCCAGCAGGTCAAGCCAGGGATGGGCTGAAGCTTTCTTT.

This clonotype has ten or more counts. The chain combines TRBV30 with TRBJ2-5; D gene ambiguous. The CDR3 extends over 13 amino acids. Per the germline V gene, CDR1 is GTSNPN and CDR2 is SVGIG (reference sequence). Trimming stripped 0 bases from V and 5 bases from J, with 10 bases between. CDR3: CAWSVGSRETQYF. Written as DNA, the CDR3 is TGTGCCTGGAGTGTCGGATCTCGGGAGACCCAGTACTTC.

The V and J genes are TRBV2 and TRBJ1-4; D is undetermined. The V and J ends lost 11 bases and 8 bases respectively, with 21 bases between them. Germline loops: CDR1 SNHLY, CDR2 FYNNEI. This CDR3 spans 14 amino acids. The CDR3 spells CAHRVLLSSEKLFF. The DNA of the CDR3 is TGTGCCCACAGAGTCCTTCTCTCAAGCGAAAAACTGTTTTTT. The entire variable domain, with the rest obtained from reference TRBV2 and TRBJ1-4, is as follows: EPEVTQTPSHQVTQMGQEVILRCVPISNHLYFYWYRQILGQKVEFLVSFYNNEISEKSEIFDDQFSVERPDGSNFTLKIRSTKLEDSAMYFCAHRVLLSSEKLFFGSGTQLSVL.

For this clonotype: A much larger clone lies one base from this, so it may be a read error. The chain employs TRBV28 and TRBJ2-7; 8 bases are a match to TRBD1. This CDR3 region has 14 residues. The germline gives CDR1 MDHEN, CDR2 SYDVKM. This CDR3 is CACSLPDRADEQYF. CDR3 in DNA: TGTGCCTGCAGTTTACCGGACAGGGCAGACGAGCAGTACTTC.

This clonotype was detected ten times or more. The rearrangement joins TRBV28 to TRBJ1-3; D is ambiguous. V lost 6 bases and J 2 bases, leaving 8 bases between the germline ends. The V gene's germline CDR1 is MDHEN and CDR2 SYDVKM. The CDR3 covers 13 residues. Here the CDR3 reads CASSPIAGNTIYF. The CDR3 DNA sequence: TGTGCCAGCAGCCCAATTGCTGGAAACACCATATATTTT.

This clonotype was recorded many times. This chain uses TRBV20-1 with TRBJ2-7, with 13 bases that match TRBD2. With V trimmed by 4 bases and J by 0 bases, 9 bases remained unmatched. The germline gives CDR1 DFQATT, CDR2 SNEGSKA (reference sequence). The CDR3 has 17 amino acids. The CDR3 sequence is CSATGTSGTPFSYEQYF. The CDR3, as DNA: TGCAGTGCTACCGGGACTAGCGGGACACCGTTCTCCTACGAGCAGTACTTC.

Of note for this clonotype: The junction departs from germline at one end; a sequencing error may be responsible. This rearrangement joins TRBV11-2 to TRBJ2-7; 8 bases are shared with TRBD2. Germline CDR1 and CDR2: SGHAT and FQNNGV. The CDR3 loop spans 15 amino acids. The DNA of the CDR3 is TGTGCCAGCAGCCCCCAGCGGGGGCAGCACAATGAGCAGTACTTT. Amino acids: CASSPQRGQHNEQYF.

This rearrangement joins TRBV4-1 to TRBJ1-6; a possible D gene is TRBD1 (5 bases). V was trimmed by 0 bases and J by 13 bases, leaving 13 bases between them. This CDR3 spans 14 amino acids. CDR1 and CDR2 from the germline V gene are MGHRA and YSYEKL. DNA of the CDR3: TGCGCCAGCAGCCAAGATCTAGGGGCTCCTCCCCTCCACTTT. This codes for CASSQDLGAPPLHF.

The rearrangement joins TRBV28 to TRBJ1-1, with 11 bases lining up with TRBD1. This CDR3 spans 16 amino acids. Germline V lookup: CDR1 MDHEN, CDR2 SYDVKM. Trimming took 3 bases from V and 1 from J; bases not matched to a gene: 4. CDR3 bases: TGTGCCAGCAGTTTGGGTGGACAGGGGGCGAACACTGAAGCTTTCTTT. It translates to CASSLGGQGANTEAFF.

This clonotype was counted at least ten times. The chain uses TRBV19 and TRBJ1-2; D possibly corresponds to TRBD1 (5 bases). Germline CDR1 reads LNHDA; CDR2 reads SQIVND (reference sequence). Trimming removed 3 bases at V and 4 bases at J, with 24 bases between. This CDR3 contains 18 residues. The CDR3 is CASSIISTQRERGYGYTF. The CDR3 DNA reads as TGTGCCAGTAGTATCATAAGTACTCAGCGGGAGAGGGGCTATGGCTACACCTTC.

The table lists this clonotype with many counts. The chain couples TRBV29-1 to TRBJ1-2; D possibly corresponds to TRBD1 (5 bases). V was shortened by 4 bases and J by 4 bases, with 13 bases between the two germline ends. In germline, CDR1 is SQVTM, CDR2 ANQGSEA. There are 13 residues in the CDR3. The CDR3 spells CSVAGRGGYGYTF. In DNA, the CDR3 is TGCAGCGTTGCTGGAAGGGGTGGCTATGGCTACACCTTC.

This clonotype was counted at least ten times. This chain links TRBV7-9 with TRBJ1-2; possibly TRBD1 for D (6 bases). The CDR3 is made up of 13 amino acids. Germline values: CDR1 SEHNR, CDR2 FQNEAQ (reference sequence). Trimming stripped 0 bases from V and 8 bases from J, with 10 bases between. This CDR3 is CASSLAAGDGYTF. CDR3 nucleotides: TGTGCCAGCAGCTTAGCCGCAGGGGACGGCTACACCTTC.

There are many counts of this clonotype. The chain has TRBV20-1 and TRBJ1-2; D may be TRBD1 (6 bases). The CDR3 has 12 residues. The V gene's germline CDR1 is DFQATT and CDR2 SNEGSKA (reference sequence). The germline V and J ends were trimmed by 3 bases and 5 bases, with 10 bases remaining between them. CDR3 region: CSARWGAYGYTF. For the CDR3, the DNA is TGCAGTGCTAGGTGGGGGGCGTATGGCTACACCTTC.

This clonotype was seen just once. The chain links TRBV27 to TRBJ2-5, with D tentatively TRBD2 (6 bases). This CDR3 spans 14 amino acids. Germline values: CDR1 MNHEY, CDR2 SMNVEV (reference sequence). Trimming pared 7 bases from V and 2 bases from J, leaving 14 bases between. CDR3 DNA: TGTGCCAGCACCCGGGGGTCGAATCAAGAGACCCAGTACTTC. Protein sequence: CASTRGSNQETQYF.

This clonotype has a handful of counts. Being one base from a much bigger clone, this may be a read error. The CDR3 nucleotides are TGTGCCAGCAGCTTACGCCCACGTTCACCCCTCCACTTT. It encodes CASSLRPRSPLHF. J is TRBJ1-6 and V is TRBV11-3, with unresolved D. Germline CDR1 is SGHNT and CDR2 is YENEEA. This CDR3 region has 13 residues. Trimming pared 2 bases from V and 9 bases from J, leaving 8 bases between.

The V gene is TRBV6-5, the J gene TRBJ2-7; D uncertain. The CDR3 loop spans 13 amino acids. V lost 1 base, J lost 6 bases, and 10 bases lay in between. Germline V gives CDR1 MNHEY, CDR2 SVGAGI. Here the CDR3 DNA reads TGTGCCAGCAGTTACTTTGGACGTGGCGAGCAGTACTTC. It is translated as CASSYFGRGEQYF.

Many counts were recorded for this clonotype. The rearrangement links TRBV6-1 to TRBJ1-5, with D perhaps TRBD1 (5 bases). The germline gives CDR1 MNHNS, CDR2 SASEGT. With 6 bases removed from V and 2 bases from J, the gap between germline ends came to 17 bases. The CDR3 is 16 residues long. The CDR3 coding sequence is TGTGCCAGCAGAAACACGGACGGGGCCCGCAATCAGCCCCAGCATTTT. As protein: CASRNTDGARNQPQHF.

The table lists this clonotype with many counts. The rearrangement links TRBV5-1 to TRBJ1-2, with TRBD1 matching over 8 bases. CDR1 and CDR2 from the germline V gene are SGHRS and YFSETQ. The trim removed 4 bases at V and 4 bases at J, leaving 6 bases unmatched. The CDR3 loop spans 14 amino acids. CDR3 loop: CASSQGQARYGYTF. Written as DNA, the CDR3 is TGCGCCAGCAGCCAGGGACAGGCGCGCTATGGCTACACCTTC.

Points on this clonotype: In this CDR3 the conserved last residue, phenylalanine or tryptophan, is missing, so a read error is likely. This sequence joins TRBV5-1 and TRBJ2-7; no firm D call. CDR3 length equals 13 residues. Trimming took off 0 bases at V and 3 bases at J, with 7 bases between the two ends. CDR1 is SGHRS, CDR2 YFSETQ, per germline. In nucleotides, the CDR3 is TGCGCCAGCAGCTTGGCTGTCTTCTACGAGCAGTACCTC. It codes for CASSLAVFYEQYL.

A few counts support this clonotype. V gene TRBV20-1 combines with J gene TRBJ2-5; D tentatively fits TRBD1 or TRBD2 (5 bases each). Germline CDR1 DFQATT, CDR2 SNEGSKA (reference sequence). Trimming took 1 base from V and 2 from J, leaving 11 bases between them. The CDR3 consists of 14 residues. The CDR3 DNA follows: TGCAGTGCTAGAGTCGGGGCACAGCAAGAGACCCAGTACTTC. This codes for CSARVGAQQETQYF.

The rearrangement uses TRBV5-1 and TRBJ1-5; TRBD1 aligns across 7 bases. Germline values: CDR1 SGHRS, CDR2 YFSETQ. Germline trimming cut 4 bases from V and 2 bases from J; bases unmatched to any gene: 6. The CDR3 sequence is 15 residues long. CDR3 coding DNA: TGCGCCAGCAGCCGGGACAGTTCGGGCAATCAGCCCCAGCATTTT. It translates to CASSRDSSGNQPQHF.

This clonotype was detected only a few times. This chain joins TRBV6-1 and TRBJ2-5, with D possibly being TRBD1 (6 bases). Germline V CDR1 and CDR2: MNHNS, SASEGT. Trimming left V 3 bases short and J 5 bases short, with 13 bases between. This CDR3 region has 14 residues. CDR3 sequence: CASSDKGVGETQYF. The CDR3 bases are TGTGCCAGCAGTGATAAGGGGGTCGGCGAGACCCAGTACTTC.

This clonotype was seen at least ten times. The genes are TRBV6-5 and TRBJ2-5; D perhaps matches TRBD2 (6 bases). Looked up from germline, CDR1 is MNHEY and CDR2 is SVGAGI. Trimming took off 4 bases at V and 7 bases at J, with 16 bases between the two ends. The CDR3 length is 14 residues. Here the CDR3 reads CASSFRDFFGTQYF. DNA of the CDR3: TGTGCCAGCAGTTTCCGGGACTTCTTCGGGACCCAGTACTTC.

The chain employs TRBV30 and TRBJ2-7; the match to TRBD1 covers 7 bases. The length of the CDR3 is 14 residues. CDR1 and CDR2 (germline): GTSNPN, SVGIG (reference sequence). V lost 3 bases to trimming and J lost 2 bases; unmatched junction nucleotides: 7. CDR3 bases: TGTGCCTGGAGAAAGATGACAGGGACCTACGAGCAGTACTTC. Amino acids: CAWRKMTGTYEQYF. The full variable domain, rest sourced from reference TRBV30 and TRBJ2-7, is SQTIHQWPATLVQPVGSPLSLECTVEGTSNPNLYWYRQAAGRGLQLLFYSVGIGQISSEVPQNLSASRPQDRQFILSSKKLLLSDSGFYLCAWRKMTGTYEQYFGPGTRLTVT.

V and J are TRBV6-1 and TRBJ1-1, with D possibly TRBD1 on 6 matching bases. Germline V gene data show CDR1 as MNHNS and CDR2 as SASEGT. With 5 bases removed from V and 7 bases from J, the gap between germline ends came to 11 bases. This CDR3 comprises 12 residues. Here the CDR3 reads CASSRGDFEAFF. CDR3 DNA sequence: TGTGCCAGCAGTAGGGGGGACTTTGAAGCTTTCTTT.

This chain joins TRBV20-1 and TRBJ2-7; D possibly matches TRBD1 or TRBD2 (5 bases each). The CDR3 has 13 amino acids. V shed 1 base and J shed 2 bases, with 9 bases lying between them. Germline lookup yields CDR1 DFQATT and CDR2 SNEGSKA (reference sequence). This chain's CDR3 is CSARVGEPYEQYF. DNA of the CDR3: TGCAGTGCTAGAGTGGGGGAACCCTACGAGCAGTACTTC.

This clonotype was recorded many times. The chain has TRBV12-3 or TRBV12-4 and TRBJ2-4; D ambiguous. V shed 2 bases and J shed 2 bases, with 10 bases lying between them. CDR3 length: 15 amino acids. In DNA, the CDR3 is TGTGCCAGCAGTTTAATAAGGAATCCCAAAAACATTCAGTACTTC. Amino acids: CASSLIRNPKNIQYF.